This TCR beta chain was captured by sequencing in a study of cytomegalovirus exposure and HLA in healthy donors. Broader study findings: Accounts indicate the classifier identified cytomegalovirus status with strong specificity and sensitivity. The TCR clusters that emerged in the first cohort tended, a later analysis found, to co-occur in the 120 or so validation repertoires. Rare sequences made up most TCRs, while some public TCRs were found in many donors.

Germline values: CDR1 KGHSH, CDR2 LQKENI. V lost 1 base and J lost 4, with 13 bases in between. The CDR3 loop spans 16 amino acids. Clones were sequenced by immunoSEQ multiplex PCR, and TCRdb holds only the in-frame ones, with some missing. Of 250,000 to 350,000 clones detected, roughly 90% appear once; the ten largest clones hold around 0.96%. As to this clone: The antigen remains unidentified.

The donors were members of the roughly 130-subject validation cohort (separate from the approximately 730-subject first cohort). This chain links TRBV18 with TRBJ1-4; possibly TRBD1 for D (5 bases). Specimen: PBMCs. The clonotype originates from a man aged 25-45 years in good health and CMV-seronegative. The CDR3 sequence: CASSPLGGAVNEKLFF. CDR3 sequence (DNA): TGTGCCAGCTCACCACTCGGAGGGGCCGTTAATGAAAAACTGTTTTTT.